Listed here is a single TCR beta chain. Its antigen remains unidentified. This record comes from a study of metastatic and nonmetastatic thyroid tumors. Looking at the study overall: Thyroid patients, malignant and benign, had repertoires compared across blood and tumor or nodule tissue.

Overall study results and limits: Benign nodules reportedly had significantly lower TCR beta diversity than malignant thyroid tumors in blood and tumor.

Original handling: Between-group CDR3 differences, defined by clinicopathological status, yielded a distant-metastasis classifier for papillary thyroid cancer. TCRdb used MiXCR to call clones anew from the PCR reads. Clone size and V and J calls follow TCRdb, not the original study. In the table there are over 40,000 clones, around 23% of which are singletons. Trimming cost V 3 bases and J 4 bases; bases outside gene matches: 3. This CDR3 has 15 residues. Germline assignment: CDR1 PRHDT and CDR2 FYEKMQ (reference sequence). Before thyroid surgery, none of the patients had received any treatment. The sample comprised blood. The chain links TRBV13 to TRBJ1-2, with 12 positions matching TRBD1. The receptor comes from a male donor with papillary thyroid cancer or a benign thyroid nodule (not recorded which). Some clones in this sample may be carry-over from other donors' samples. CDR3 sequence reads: CASSLGQGAGYGYTF. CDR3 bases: TGTGCCAGCAGCTTGGGACAGGGGGCGGGCTATGGCTACACCTTC.